A selection of T cell receptor beta chains follows, all from one sample in a study of Ad26.COV2.S vaccination and SARS-CoV-2 variants. Using immunoSEQ multiplex PCR, the repertoire was profiled, and TCRdb retains in-frame clones only, with some absent. There are about 220,000 clones in the sample; approximately 90% occur only once, and approximately 11% lies in the top ten. Sequenced material: peripheral blood, taken in a trial of Ad26.COV2.S vaccine versus placebo. All receptors come from a person aged 18 to 59 who received the Ad26.COV2.S COVID-19 vaccine or a placebo. CDR3s include the opening cysteine and the closing phenylalanine or tryptophan. D genes are given only for firm matches. A row's size may be missing; if present it is once, few, many or a size class.

d_call: NA; clone_size: once; j_call: TRBJ1-1; v_call: TRBV2; cdr3_aa: CASRRDAQNTEAFF; cdr3_nt: TGTGCCAGCAGAAGGGACGCCCAGAACACTGAAGCTTTCTTT
d_call: TRBD2; clone_size: NA; j_call: TRBJ2-3; v_call: TRBV19; cdr3_aa: CASSMGGRVGDTQYF; cdr3_nt: TGTGCCAGTAGTATGGGGGGGAGGGTCGGAGATACGCAGTATTTT
d_call: TRBD1; clone_size: NA; j_call: TRBJ2-7; v_call: TRBV30; cdr3_aa: CAWSVSTGWEQYF; cdr3_nt: TGTGCCTGGAGTGTCTCGACAGGGTGGGAGCAGTACTTC
d_call: NA; clone_size: once; j_call: TRBJ1-5; v_call: TRBV18; cdr3_aa: CASSPGGGNQPQHF; cdr3_nt: TGTGCCAGCTCACCAGGAGGGGGCAATCAGCCCCAGCATTTT
d_call: NA; clone_size: NA; j_call: TRBJ1-6; v_call: TRBV6-2/TRBV6-3; cdr3_aa: CASSTLNSPLHF; cdr3_nt: TGTGCCAGCAGCACCTTAAATTCACCCCTCCACTTT
d_call: NA; clone_size: few; j_call: TRBJ1-2; v_call: TRBV27; cdr3_aa: CASSSPTDQVYGYTF; cdr3_nt: TGTGCCAGCAGTTCCCCGACCGACCAAGTCTATGGCTACACCTTC
d_call: TRBD1; clone_size: NA; j_call: TRBJ2-2; v_call: TRBV19; cdr3_aa: CASSTLTGTTGELFF; cdr3_nt: TGTGCCAGTAGTACCTTGACAGGGACCACCGGGGAGCTGTTTTTT
d_call: NA; clone_size: NA; j_call: TRBJ1-2; v_call: TRBV2; cdr3_aa: CASSDPGFPNYGYTF; cdr3_nt: TGTGCCAGCAGTGATCCAGGGTTCCCCAACTATGGCTACACCTTC
d_call: NA; clone_size: NA; j_call: TRBJ2-2; v_call: TRBV11-3; cdr3_aa: CASSSTGELFF; cdr3_nt: TGTGCCAGCAGCTCAACCGGGGAGCTGTTTTTT
d_call: NA; clone_size: NA; j_call: TRBJ2-1; v_call: TRBV6-5; cdr3_aa: CASSTGLGGHNEQFF; cdr3_nt: TGTGCCAGCAGTACCGGTCTCGGGGGCCACAATGAGCAGTTCTTC
d_call: TRBD1; clone_size: NA; j_call: TRBJ1-2; v_call: TRBV6-5; cdr3_aa: CASRMTGGAYGYTF; cdr3_nt: TGTGCCAGCAGGATGACAGGGGGTGCCTATGGCTACACCTTC
d_call: TRBD2; clone_size: NA; j_call: TRBJ2-1; v_call: TRBV19; cdr3_aa: CASGLAGPPEQFF; cdr3_nt: TGTGCCAGTGGCTTAGCGGGACCCCCTGAGCAGTTCTTC
d_call: NA; clone_size: NA; j_call: TRBJ1-2; v_call: TRBV10-3; cdr3_aa: CAISERGDNYGYTF; cdr3_nt: TGTGCCATCAGTGAACGAGGGGATAACTATGGCTACACCTTC
d_call: TRBD1; clone_size: few; j_call: TRBJ1-1; v_call: TRBV15; cdr3_aa: CATSNSGQTFFPTEAFF; cdr3_nt: TGTGCCACCAGCAACTCGGGACAGACCTTTTTTCCCACTGAAGCTTTCTTT
d_call: NA; clone_size: NA; j_call: TRBJ2-3; v_call: TRBV7-2; cdr3_aa: CASSPGHLTDTQYF; cdr3_nt: TGTGCCAGCAGCCCCGGACATCTCACAGATACGCAGTATTTT
d_call: NA; clone_size: NA; j_call: TRBJ2-1; v_call: TRBV4-2; cdr3_aa: CASSQGAGQVYNEQFF; cdr3_nt: TGTGCCAGCAGCCAAGGGGCCGGGCAGGTTTACAATGAGCAGTTCTTC
d_call: NA; clone_size: NA; j_call: TRBJ2-1; v_call: TRBV9; cdr3_aa: CASSVSGYNEQFF; cdr3_nt: TGTGCCAGCAGCGTATCGGGGTACAATGAGCAGTTCTTC
d_call: NA; clone_size: NA; j_call: TRBJ2-7; v_call: TRBV5-6; cdr3_aa: CASSPVSGREQYF; cdr3_nt: TGTGCCAGCAGCCCAGTGTCCGGGCGGGAGCAGTACTTC
d_call: TRBD1; clone_size: NA; j_call: TRBJ2-7; v_call: TRBV7-9; cdr3_aa: CASSLGQGNEQYF; cdr3_nt: TGTGCCAGCAGCTTGGGACAGGGTAACGAGCAGTACTTC
d_call: TRBD2; clone_size: NA; j_call: TRBJ2-1; v_call: TRBV6-2/TRBV6-3; cdr3_aa: CASSYSSTGLDPRVEQFF; cdr3_nt: TGTGCCAGCAGTTACTCGAGTACGGGACTAGATCCTAGGGTTGAGCAGTTCTTC
d_call: TRBD2; clone_size: NA; j_call: TRBJ2-2; v_call: TRBV5-1; cdr3_aa: CASSLAGTIPGELFF; cdr3_nt: TGCGCCAGCAGCCTCGCCGGGACTATCCCCGGGGAGCTGTTTTTT
d_call: NA; clone_size: once; j_call: TRBJ1-1; v_call: TRBV10-3; cdr3_aa: CAAMGNTEAFF; cdr3_nt: TGTGCCGCAATGGGGAACACTGAAGCTTTCTTT
d_call: NA; clone_size: NA; j_call: TRBJ1-3; v_call: TRBV2; cdr3_aa: CASSDRTDSGNTIYF; cdr3_nt: TGTGCCAGCAGTGACAGAACGGACTCTGGAAACACCATATATTTT
d_call: TRBD1; clone_size: NA; j_call: TRBJ1-4; v_call: TRBV7-8; cdr3_aa: CASSRTGINEKLFF; cdr3_nt: TGTGCCAGCAGCCGGACAGGGATTAATGAAAAACTGTTTTTT
d_call: NA; clone_size: NA; j_call: TRBJ1-5; v_call: TRBV27; cdr3_aa: CASSWTDDSNQPQHF; cdr3_nt: TGTGCCAGCAGTTGGACGGACGATAGCAATCAGCCCCAGCATTTT
d_call: TRBD2; clone_size: once; j_call: TRBJ2-5; v_call: TRBV19; cdr3_aa: CASSIAGAGGKETQYF; cdr3_nt: TGTGCCAGTAGTATAGCAGGGGCGGGGGGAAAGGAGACCCAGTACTTC
d_call: NA; clone_size: NA; j_call: TRBJ2-7; v_call: TRBV28; cdr3_aa: CASNMGAYEQYF; cdr3_nt: TGTGCCAGCAATATGGGGGCCTACGAGCAGTACTTC
d_call: TRBD1; clone_size: NA; j_call: TRBJ2-7; v_call: TRBV28; cdr3_aa: CASSRRGGRDEQYF; cdr3_nt: TGTGCCAGCAGCCGCCGAGGGGGCCGGGATGAGCAGTACTTC
d_call: TRBD2; clone_size: NA; j_call: TRBJ2-3; v_call: TRBV28; cdr3_aa: CASSPKTSGRSTDTQYF; cdr3_nt: TGTGCCAGCAGTCCTAAGACTAGCGGGAGGAGTACAGATACGCAGTATTTT
d_call: NA; clone_size: once; j_call: TRBJ2-3; v_call: TRBV5-1; cdr3_aa: CASSTLGSFADTQYF; cdr3_nt: TGCGCCAGCAGCACCCTGGGTAGTTTCGCAGATACGCAGTATTTT
d_call: NA; clone_size: NA; j_call: TRBJ2-3; v_call: TRBV6-5; cdr3_aa: CASSYNPLPSTDTQYF; cdr3_nt: TGTGCCAGCAGTTACAACCCTCTTCCTAGCACAGATACGCAGTATTTT
d_call: TRBD2; clone_size: NA; j_call: TRBJ2-2; v_call: TRBV6-2/TRBV6-3; cdr3_aa: CASSYPGTSASIGELFF; cdr3_nt: TGTGCCAGCAGTTACCCCGGGACTAGCGCCTCAATTGGGGAGCTGTTTTTT
d_call: NA; clone_size: NA; j_call: TRBJ2-1; v_call: TRBV27; cdr3_aa: CASSPSARSYNEQFF; cdr3_nt: TGTGCCAGCAGTCCCTCGGCCAGGTCCTACAATGAGCAGTTCTTC
d_call: TRBD2; clone_size: once; j_call: TRBJ2-5; v_call: TRBV5-6; cdr3_aa: CASSLLAGGLGLETQYF; cdr3_nt: TGTGCCAGCAGCTTGTTAGCGGGGGGGCTGGGACTGGAGACCCAGTACTTC